The rows below give T cell receptor beta chains drawn from one sample of a study of beta chain features in type 1 diabetes. The table came from immunoSEQ multiplex PCR; TCRdb's copy has only in-frame clones and leaves some out. The data hold 300,000 to 350,000 clones, with 8% observed a single time. The specimen sequenced was central memory CD4+ T cells from blood. These receptors were taken from a young woman in good health. Each CDR3 is given with its conserved first and last residue. Each record gives: clone size, V gene, J gene, D gene, CDR3 protein, CDR3 DNA. D genes are given only for firm matches. Size values are once, few and many counts, or a class for expanded clones, and some rows have none.

abundance: -; v_gene: TRBV6-5; j_gene: TRBJ2-7; d_gene: TRBD2; CDR3aa: CASSYGLAGSEQYF; CDR3nt: TGTGCCAGCAGTTACGGACTAGCGGGATCCGAGCAGTACTTC
abundance: few; v_gene: TRBV10-3; j_gene: TRBJ1-2; d_gene: TRBD1; CDR3aa: CAISEKLKILGQGDYGYTF; CDR3nt: TGTGCCATCAGTGAGAAATTGAAGATATTGGGACAGGGGGACTATGGCTACACCTTC
abundance: -; v_gene: TRBV11-1; j_gene: TRBJ1-1; d_gene: -; CDR3aa: CASSLRFTEAFF; CDR3nt: TGTGCCAGCAGCTTACGTTTCACTGAAGCTTTCTTT
abundance: -; v_gene: TRBV9; j_gene: TRBJ2-1; d_gene: -; CDR3aa: CASSVHITGHNEQFF; CDR3nt: TGTGCCAGCAGCGTCCATATAACAGGGCACAATGAGCAGTTCTTC
abundance: -; v_gene: TRBV5-1; j_gene: TRBJ2-7; d_gene: -; CDR3aa: CASSSPGQRTSYEQYF; CDR3nt: TGCGCCAGCAGCTCGCCCGGACAGAGAACGTCCTACGAGCAGTACTTC
abundance: -; v_gene: TRBV27; j_gene: TRBJ2-1; d_gene: -; CDR3aa: CASSHRQSSYNEQFF; CDR3nt: TGTGCCAGCAGCCACCGACAGAGCTCCTACAATGAGCAGTTCTTC
abundance: few; v_gene: TRBV28; j_gene: TRBJ2-7; d_gene: TRBD1; CDR3aa: CASGSTDRETYF; CDR3nt: TGTGCCAGCGGATCCACGGACAGGGAAACGTACTTC
abundance: -; v_gene: TRBV6-5; j_gene: TRBJ2-7; d_gene: -; CDR3aa: CASTELGVVHEQYF; CDR3nt: TGTGCCAGTACAGAGCTCGGAGTTGTCCACGAGCAGTACTTC
abundance: few; v_gene: TRBV27; j_gene: TRBJ1-4; d_gene: -; CDR3aa: CASSLAGRQNEKLFF; CDR3nt: TGTGCCAGCAGTTTAGCAGGGAGACAGAATGAAAAACTGTTTTTT
abundance: -; v_gene: TRBV5-1; j_gene: TRBJ1-2; d_gene: -; CDR3aa: CASSPGLNYGYTF; CDR3nt: TGCGCCAGCAGCCCGGGACTGAACTATGGCTACACCTTC
abundance: -; v_gene: TRBV19; j_gene: TRBJ2-7; d_gene: -; CDR3aa: CASSIDVGGTSYEQYF; CDR3nt: TGTGCCAGTAGTATAGATGTTGGAGGGACGAGCTACGAGCAGTACTTC
abundance: -; v_gene: TRBV27; j_gene: TRBJ2-5; d_gene: TRBD2; CDR3aa: CASSLQVAGETQYF; CDR3nt: TGTGCCAGCAGTCTACAGGTAGCGGGAGAGACCCAGTACTTC
abundance: few; v_gene: TRBV6-1; j_gene: TRBJ2-3; d_gene: -; CDR3aa: CASSEDGASTDTQYF; CDR3nt: TGTGCCAGCAGTGAAGATGGGGCCAGCACAGATACGCAGTATTTT
abundance: -; v_gene: TRBV19; j_gene: TRBJ2-1; d_gene: TRBD2; CDR3aa: CASRSLAGGTRNEQFF; CDR3nt: TGTGCCAGTAGATCACTAGCGGGAGGGACACGAAATGAGCAGTTCTTC
abundance: -; v_gene: TRBV14; j_gene: TRBJ2-1; d_gene: -; CDR3aa: CASSQDSRLLSYNEQFF; CDR3nt: TGTGCCAGCAGCCAAGATAGTCGACTACTTTCCTACAATGAGCAGTTCTTC
abundance: few; v_gene: TRBV5-1; j_gene: TRBJ2-2; d_gene: TRBD1; CDR3aa: CASSLAITGDTGELFF; CDR3nt: TGCGCCAGCAGCTTGGCCATTACAGGGGACACCGGGGAGCTGTTTTTT
abundance: -; v_gene: TRBV27; j_gene: TRBJ2-7; d_gene: -; CDR3aa: CASSLRPSRVEQYF; CDR3nt: TGTGCCAGCAGTTTACGCCCATCCCGGGTCGAGCAGTACTTC
abundance: few; v_gene: TRBV25-1; j_gene: TRBJ2-7; d_gene: -; CDR3aa: CASSALYEQYF; CDR3nt: TGTGCCAGCAGTGCTCTCTACGAGCAGTACTTC
abundance: few; v_gene: TRBV7-9; j_gene: TRBJ2-2; d_gene: -; CDR3aa: CASSLDAGELFF; CDR3nt: TGTGCCAGCAGCCTGGACGCCGGGGAGCTGTTTTTT
abundance: few; v_gene: TRBV7-9; j_gene: TRBJ2-7; d_gene: TRBD2; CDR3aa: CASSYTGTSGTYEQYF; CDR3nt: TGTGCCAGCAGTTACACCGGGACTAGCGGTACATACGAGCAGTACTTC
abundance: few; v_gene: TRBV10-3; j_gene: TRBJ1-2; d_gene: -; CDR3aa: CASSEALGWIYTF; CDR3nt: TGTGCCAGCAGTGAAGCGCTCGGTTGGATTTACACCTTC
abundance: few; v_gene: TRBV18; j_gene: TRBJ2-5; d_gene: -; CDR3aa: CASSPPARWRDPETQYF; CDR3nt: TGTGCCAGCTCACCACCCGCGCGATGGCGGGACCCCGAGACCCAGTACTTC
abundance: many; v_gene: TRBV18; j_gene: TRBJ2-7; d_gene: TRBD2; CDR3aa: CASSPPGLAGDYEQYF; CDR3nt: TGTGCCAGCTCACCACCGGGACTAGCGGGAGACTACGAGCAGTACTTC
abundance: -; v_gene: TRBV27; j_gene: TRBJ1-1; d_gene: -; CDR3aa: CASRKQMNTEAFF; CDR3nt: TGTGCCAGCAGAAAACAAATGAACACTGAAGCTTTCTTT
abundance: once; v_gene: TRBV6-5; j_gene: TRBJ1-2; d_gene: -; CDR3aa: CASRGHGTSYGYTF; CDR3nt: TGTGCCAGCAGAGGCCACGGGACATCTTATGGCTACACCTTC
abundance: many; v_gene: TRBV7-8; j_gene: TRBJ1-4; d_gene: TRBD1; CDR3aa: CASSAHTGVNEKLFF; CDR3nt: TGTGCCAGCAGCGCCCACACAGGGGTTAATGAAAAACTGTTTTTT